These 14 T cell receptor beta chains were sequenced from one sample in a study of CD8 T cells in ankylosing spondylitis. No cognate antigen is known for these TCRs. One entry per CDR3 protein results from TCRdb running MiXCR on the 5' RACE reads. The table records under 950,000 distinct CDR3 sequences, under 20% of them present only once. Study conclusions and caveats: Characteristic of ankylosing spondylitis blood, it appeared, was a TCR beta motif comprising eight highly homologous variants.

The sequenced sample was blood, either unsorted or a sorted T cell fraction (not recorded which). The source of these receptors is a male donor with ankylosing spondylitis.

This clonotype has more than one count but fewer than ten. The rearrangement joins TRBV7-8 to TRBJ2-1; D may be TRBD1 (5 bases). Deletions cut 4 bases from V and 8 bases from J, with 12 bases between. The germline V gene encodes CDR1 SGHVS and CDR2 FQNEAQ. This CDR3 comprises 13 residues. CDR3 residues: CASSYSWGDEQFF. CDR3 coding DNA: TGTGCCAGCAGCTATTCATGGGGCGATGAGCAGTTCTTC. Full variable domain (remainder filled in from reference TRBV7-8 and TRBJ2-1): GAGVSQSPRYKVAKRGQDVALRCDPISGHVSLFWYQQALGQGPEFLTYFQNEAQLDKSGLPSDRFFAERPEGSVSTLKIQRTQQEDSAVYLCASSYSWGDEQFFGPGTRLTVL.

This chain links TRBV20-1 with TRBJ2-1; 14 nucleotides line up with TRBD2. This CDR3 has 14 residues. V lost 3 bases and J lost 8; bases outside the gene matches: 3. Germline-derived CDR1 and CDR2 are DFQATT and SNEGSKA (reference sequence). The CDR3 DNA is TGCAGTGCTAGGGGACTAGCGGGAGATCATGAGCAGTTCTTC. Translation gives CSARGLAGDHEQFF.

The sample holds many counts of this clonotype. The rearrangement joins TRBV4-1 to TRBJ2-7; D possibly corresponds to TRBD1 (5 bases). V dropped 0 bases and J dropped 2 bases, with 14 bases sitting between them. This CDR3 is built from 16 residues. Per germline, CDR1 MGHRA and CDR2 YSYEKL. CDR3 DNA: TGCGCCAGCAGCCAAGATTTACAGGAAGTTACCTACGAGCAGTACTTC. Translation gives CASSQDLQEVTYEQYF.

This clonotype was seen only a few times. CDR3 in DNA: TGTGCCACCAGCAGGGGCTCTACCGGGACAGAAGAGACCCAGTACTTC. It translates to CATSRGSTGTEETQYF. J is TRBJ2-5 and V is TRBV15; the match to TRBD1 covers 7 bases. The CDR3 runs to 16 residues. Germline CDR1 and CDR2: LNHNV and YYDKDF (reference sequence). The ends lost 3 bases at V and 3 bases at J; junction bases unmatched: 10.

This clonotype showed up just a few times. The V and J genes are TRBV20-1 and TRBJ2-5; 7 positions agree with TRBD2. The CDR3 runs to 15 residues. V lost 6 bases to trimming and J lost 4 bases; unmatched junction nucleotides: 14. CDR1 is DFQATT and CDR2 is SNEGSKA in the germline V gene (reference sequence). The CDR3 DNA follows: TGCAGTGCCCTATTCCCGGCGGGGGTGACAGAGACCCAGTACTTC. Translating it yields CSALFPAGVTETQYF.

V gene TRBV7-9 combines with J gene TRBJ2-3; 10 nucleotides align to TRBD2. Germline CDR1 is SEHNR and CDR2 is FQNEAQ (reference sequence). This CDR3 contains 16 residues. The V and J ends lost 2 bases and 3 bases, in that order; junction bases with no gene match: 5. The CDR3 nucleotides are TGTGCCAGCAGCTTACAAGCGGGAGGGCCTACAGATACGCAGTATTTT. Translating it yields CASSLQAGGPTDTQYF.

The chain has TRBV10-2 and TRBJ2-5, with D possibly TRBD2 on 6 matching bases. This CDR3 is built from 14 residues. Germline V gene data show CDR1 as WSHSY and CDR2 as SAAADI. Trimming cost V 7 bases and J 1 base, with 13 bases left between them. The CDR3 here is CASMIGGVQETQYF. CDR3 in DNA: TGCGCCAGCATGATCGGGGGAGTCCAAGAGACCCAGTACTTC.

This clonotype was recorded many times. The chain is built from TRBV7-8 and TRBJ2-3, with 7 bases that match TRBD2. The CDR3 has 15 amino acids. The V segment lost 6 bases and the J segment 4 bases; nucleotides outside the gene matches: 10. Germline CDR1 is SGHVS and CDR2 is FQNEAQ. The DNA of the CDR3 is TGTGCCAGCAGTGCGACCCCGGGGGGTTCAGATACGCAGTATTTT. It is translated as CASSATPGGSDTQYF.

This clonotype was recorded a few times. This chain links TRBV5-6 with TRBJ2-7; weak D call: TRBD2 (7 bases). Germline V CDR1 and CDR2: SGHDT, YYEEEE. The length of the CDR3 is 16 residues. V was pared by 2 bases and J by 1 base, with 16 bases between. The DNA for the CDR3 is TGTGCCAGCAGCTTCCTCGCAGCGGGGACATCCTACGAGCAGTACTTC. Protein sequence: CASSFLAAGTSYEQYF.

The table lists this clonotype with many counts. The chain uses TRBV7-9 and TRBJ2-7; the D is unclear. Between the trimmed V and J ends, which lost 4 bases and 4 bases, there was a span of 14 bases. Germline CDR1 reads SEHNR; CDR2 reads FQNEAQ (reference sequence). The CDR3 sequence is 14 residues long. The CDR3 bases are TGTGCCAGCAGCTCCCCCCTCCGCCAGTACGAGCAGTACTTC. It translates to CASSSPLRQYEQYF.

This clonotype was seen a handful of times. The chain joins TRBV11-1 to TRBJ2-7; 12 bases match TRBD1. With V trimmed by 5 bases and J by 6 bases, 5 bases remained unmatched. Per the germline V gene, CDR1 is SGHAT and CDR2 is FQDESV (reference sequence). The CDR3 has 14 amino acids. CDR3 DNA: TGTGCCAGCAGCCCCCGGGACAGGGGGCGCGAGCAGTACTTC. Amino acid sequence: CASSPRDRGREQYF.

This chain joins TRBV28 and TRBJ2-4; 7 positions agree with TRBD1. V lost 5 bases and J lost 3; bases outside the gene matches: 10. CDR3 length: 16 amino acids. Germline values: CDR1 MDHEN, CDR2 SYDVKM. The CDR3: CASSTPAGGGKNIQYF. Here the CDR3 DNA reads TGTGCCAGCAGTACTCCCGCAGGGGGTGGCAAAAACATTCAGTACTTC.

The V and J genes are TRBV9 and TRBJ1-2, with D perhaps matching TRBD1 (6 bases). Germline assignment: CDR1 SGDLS and CDR2 YYNGEE. V was pared by 4 bases and J by 3 bases, with 25 bases between. The CDR3 sequence is 18 residues long. CDR3 sequence: CASSPVAADLPGDYGYTF. The CDR3 DNA reads TGTGCCAGCAGCCCAGTGGCCGCGGACCTGCCAGGGGACTATGGCTACACCTTC.

The chain uses TRBV18 and TRBJ1-2, with D unclear. Germline CDR1 is KGHSH and CDR2 is LQKENI. The V gene lost 2 bases and the J gene lost 7 bases, with 14 bases spanning the gap. The CDR3 consists of 14 residues. The CDR3 coding sequence is TGTGCCAGCTCACCAGAGGCAGGATCGGCTGGCTACACCTTC. It is translated as CASSPEAGSAGYTF.